The rows below give T cell receptor beta chains drawn from one sample of a study of shared clonotypes between healthy human individuals. Clones were read by immunoSEQ multiplex PCR, and TCRdb kept only the in-frame ones, dropping some. The sample carries about 450,000 clones, roughly 77% recorded once. The specimen was PBMCs. All receptors come from a woman in her forties in good health. Some clones in this sample may be carry-over from other donors' samples. Both conserved end residues are part of each CDR3. The D gene is left open where the match is weak. Size is stated for part of the rows, as once, few or many counts, or as a class when the clone is expanded.

NA,TRBJ2-7,TRBV9,TRBD1,CASSVGQGDSEQYF,TGTGCCAGCAGCGTAGGACAGGGAGATAGCGAGCAGTACTTC
NA,TRBJ2-1,TRBV5-4,TRBD2,CASSELAGGSQQFF,TGTGCCAGCAGCGAACTAGCGGGAGGGTCCCAGCAGTTCTTC
NA,TRBJ2-1,TRBV28,NA,CASSLSPGGHNEQFF,TGTGCCAGCAGTTTATCCCCCGGGGGTCACAATGAGCAGTTCTTC
NA,TRBJ1-3,TRBV18,NA,CASSPPVGYRAAGNTIYF,TGTGCCAGCTCACCACCGGTAGGGTATCGCGCCGCTGGAAACACCATATATTTT
NA,TRBJ2-5,TRBV5-1,TRBD2,CASSQAGGGETQYF,TGCGCCAGCAGCCAAGCGGGAGGTGGGGAGACCCAGTACTTC
many,TRBJ2-1,TRBV20-1,NA,CSATRSEQFF,TGCAGTGCTACTAGGTCTGAGCAGTTCTTC
NA,TRBJ2-4,TRBV19,NA,CASSAGQKNIQYF,TGTGCCAGTAGTGCTGGTCAGAAAAACATTCAGTACTTC
few,TRBJ2-7,TRBV7-3,NA,CASSLTGGYEQYF,TGTGCCAGCAGCTTAACCGGAGGCTACGAGCAGTACTTC
once,TRBJ2-1,TRBV6-5,NA,CASSGSEYNEQFF,TGTGCCAGCAGCGGGAGTGAGTACAATGAGCAGTTCTTC
NA,TRBJ2-7,TRBV6-5,NA,CASSSQGDEQYF,TGTGCCAGCAGCTCCCAGGGAGACGAGCAGTACTTC
NA,TRBJ1-4,TRBV6-1,TRBD1,CASSEQGQTTNEKLFF,TGTGCCAGCAGTGAACAGGGACAGACAACTAATGAAAAACTGTTTTTT
NA,TRBJ2-1,TRBV11-3,TRBD2,CASSFSSGRAWDEQFF,TGTGCCAGCAGCTTCTCTAGCGGGAGGGCCTGGGATGAGCAGTTCTTC
few,TRBJ1-4,TRBV5-1,TRBD1,CASSSDRAMGEKLFF,TGCGCCAGCAGCTCTGACAGGGCGATGGGTGAAAAACTGTTTTTT
NA,TRBJ1-1,TRBV27,NA,CASSLSGLKGTAFF,TGTGCCAGCAGTTTATCGGGTCTTAAGGGAACAGCTTTCTTT
NA,TRBJ1-5,TRBV18,NA,CASSQTRGEPQHF,TGTGCCAGCTCGCAGACCAGGGGTGAGCCCCAGCATTTT
NA,TRBJ2-5,TRBV10-1,TRBD1,CASSENRGRWETQYF,TGCGCCAGCAGTGAGAACAGGGGGCGCTGGGAGACCCAGTACTTC